This T cell receptor beta chain was identified during a study of T cell clonotyping in hematopoietic cell transplantation. Sequencing used immunoSEQ multiplex PCR; TCRdb keeps in-frame clones, though not all of them. The table includes about 36,000 clones, over 70% detected once. Study results and limitations: Recipient TCR diversity dropped after transplant; expanded clonotypes rose from day 30 to 180. No sorting was done, leaving CD4 and CD8 contributions mixed. At the given depth, recipient repertoires were over 97% de novo clonotypes.

The CDR3 runs to 15 residues. The germline CDR1 and CDR2 sequences are LNHDA and SQIVND (reference sequence). Deletions cut 3 bases from V and 6 bases from J, with 14 bases between. About this clone itself: Antigen: not known.

Sample: peripheral blood mononuclear cells. The chain links TRBV19 to TRBJ2-2; weak D call: TRBD2 (6 bases). The source of this sequence is a woman aged 40-49 years in good health. Some clones in this sample may be carry-over from other donors' samples. The CDR3 spells CASSISPSEAGELFF. CDR3 nucleotides: TGTGCCAGTAGTATCTCCCCTAGCGAGGCCGGGGAGCTGTTTTTT.